The subject of this entry is one TCR beta chain. At the DNA level, this CDR3 is encoded by other sequences in the same sample as well. This entry is derived from a study of blood T cell repertoires in COVID-19. Background on the study: Italy, Spain and the United States were the sources of the convalescent and acute COVID-19 samples.

V was clipped by 3 bases and J by 2 bases, with 7 bases between them. Germline values: CDR1 SGHTA, CDR2 FQGNSA. The CDR3 has 13 residues. In the original processing: Amplifying reference gene primers gave estimates of nucleated cell counts. The assay was immunoSEQ multiplex PCR, and TCRdb's table has in-frame clones only and misses some. V, J and clone size derive from that table, while D and trimming were established from the DNA sequence. In the table there are 150,000 to 200,000 clones, 85% of which are singletons. Material for sequencing was peripheral blood. V and J are TRBV7-2 and TRBJ2-5; D might be TRBD1 (6 bases). This clonotype was obtained from a human donor with acute or convalescent COVID-19. The donor label of this sample is uncertain. In DNA form, the CDR3 reads TGTGCCAGCAGCTTCGGACAGCAAGAGACCCAGTACTTC. It translates to CASSFGQQETQYF.